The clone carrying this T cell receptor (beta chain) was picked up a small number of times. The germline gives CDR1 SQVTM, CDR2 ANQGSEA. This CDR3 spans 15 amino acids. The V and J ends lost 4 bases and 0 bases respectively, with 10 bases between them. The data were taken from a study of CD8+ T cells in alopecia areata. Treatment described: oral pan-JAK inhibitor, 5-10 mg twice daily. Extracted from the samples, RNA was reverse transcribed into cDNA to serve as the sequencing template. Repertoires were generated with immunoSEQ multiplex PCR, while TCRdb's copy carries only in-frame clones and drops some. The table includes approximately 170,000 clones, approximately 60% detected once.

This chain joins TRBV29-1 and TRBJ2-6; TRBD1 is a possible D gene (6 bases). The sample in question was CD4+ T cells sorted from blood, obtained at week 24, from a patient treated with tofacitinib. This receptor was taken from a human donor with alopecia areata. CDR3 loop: CSVGGPSSGANVLTF. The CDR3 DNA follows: TGCAGCGTTGGGGGGCCGAGCTCTGGGGCCAACGTCCTGACTTTC. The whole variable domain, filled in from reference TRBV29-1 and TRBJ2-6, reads SAVISQKPSRDICQRGTSLTIQCQVDSQVTMMFWYRQQPGQSLTLIATANQGSEATYESGFVIDKFPISRPNLTFSTLTVSNMSPEDSSIYLCSVGGPSSGANVLTFGAGSRLTVL.